This entry lists 3 T cell receptor beta chains sequenced from one sample in a study. TCRdb re-called the 5' RACE reads through MiXCR, storing one row per CDR3 protein. The sample contains roughly 45,000 distinct CDR3 sequences, 22% of which appear only once. Tregs were sorted as CD4+CD25+CD127-/low cells. The source material was Tregs sorted from a lymph node. The receptor source for this set is a female donor with breast cancer.

This chain uses TRBV5-1 with TRBJ1-4; D ambiguous. CDR1 is SGHRS, CDR2 YFSETQ, per germline. V lost 7 bases, J lost 8 bases, and 12 bases lay in between. The CDR3 is 12 amino acids. Here the CDR3 reads CASLDRGEKLFF. CDR3 nucleotide sequence: TGCGCCAGCCTCGATCGCGGGGAAAAACTGTTTTTT.

This chain joins TRBV27 and TRBJ2-1; no reliable D call. The germline V gene encodes CDR1 MNHEY and CDR2 SMNVEV (reference sequence). Trimming left V 2 bases short and J 3 bases short, with 5 bases between. The CDR3 extends over 13 amino acids. The CDR3, as DNA: TGTGCCAGCAGTTTAATGGGCTACAATGAGCAGTTCTTC. Translation: CASSLMGYNEQFF.

This clonotype was detected a few times. This chain joins TRBV5-5 and TRBJ2-7; 9 nucleotides agree with TRBD1. Germline CDR1 and CDR2: SGHKS and YYEKEE (reference sequence). This CDR3 comprises 13 residues. The V and J ends lost 4 bases and 5 bases, in that order; junction bases with no gene match: 4. The CDR3 protein is CASSTTGGHEQYF. The CDR3 coding sequence is TGTGCCAGCAGCACAACAGGGGGCCACGAGCAGTACTTC.